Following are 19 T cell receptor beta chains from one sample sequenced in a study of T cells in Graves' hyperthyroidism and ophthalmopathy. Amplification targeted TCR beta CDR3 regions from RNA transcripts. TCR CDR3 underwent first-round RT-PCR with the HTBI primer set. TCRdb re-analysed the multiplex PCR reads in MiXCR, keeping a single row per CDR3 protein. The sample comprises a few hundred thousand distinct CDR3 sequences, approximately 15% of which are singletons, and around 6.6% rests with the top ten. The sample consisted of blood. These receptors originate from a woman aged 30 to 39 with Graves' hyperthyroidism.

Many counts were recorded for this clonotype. Here the CDR3 DNA reads TGTGCCAGCAGCTCCCGAGCGGCCGGAGTTGGCGAGCAGTACTTC. Encoded protein: CASSSRAAGVGEQYF. The V call is TRBV7-2, the J call TRBJ2-7, with D tentatively TRBD2 (5 bases). V was pared by 4 bases and J by 6 bases, with 19 bases between. The CDR3 has 15 amino acids. CDR1 is SGHTA and CDR2 is FQGNSA in the germline V gene.

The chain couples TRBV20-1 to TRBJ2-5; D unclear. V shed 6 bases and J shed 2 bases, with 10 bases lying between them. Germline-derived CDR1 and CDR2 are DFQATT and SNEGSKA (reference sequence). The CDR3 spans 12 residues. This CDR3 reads CSALSGQETQYF. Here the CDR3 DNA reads TGCAGTGCCCTGAGTGGGCAAGAGACCCAGTACTTC.

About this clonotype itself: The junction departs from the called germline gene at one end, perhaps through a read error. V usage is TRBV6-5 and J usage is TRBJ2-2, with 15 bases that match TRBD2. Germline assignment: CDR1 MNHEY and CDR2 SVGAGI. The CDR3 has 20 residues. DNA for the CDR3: TGTGCCAGCAGTTACCGCCAGGGACTAGCGGGAGGTCGCGGAATCGGGAAGCTGTTTTTT. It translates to CASSYRQGLAGGRGIGKLFF.

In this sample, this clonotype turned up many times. The CDR3 sequence is CASRSDSTQPYNQPQHF. The CDR3 bases are TGTGCCAGTAGGTCAGACTCGACCCAGCCGTACAATCAGCCCCAGCATTTT. This chain uses TRBV19 with TRBJ1-5; the D is unclear. The germline V and J ends were trimmed by 6 bases and 3 bases, with 21 bases remaining between them. The CDR3 contains 17 residues. Germline CDR1 LNHDA, CDR2 SQIVND (reference sequence).

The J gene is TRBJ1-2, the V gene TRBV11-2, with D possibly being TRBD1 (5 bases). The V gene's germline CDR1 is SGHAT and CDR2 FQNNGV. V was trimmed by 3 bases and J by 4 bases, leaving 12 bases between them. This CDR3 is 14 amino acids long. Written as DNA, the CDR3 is TGTGCCAGCAGCTTGGGGGGGGAGACCTATGGCTACACCTTC. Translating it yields CASSLGGETYGYTF.

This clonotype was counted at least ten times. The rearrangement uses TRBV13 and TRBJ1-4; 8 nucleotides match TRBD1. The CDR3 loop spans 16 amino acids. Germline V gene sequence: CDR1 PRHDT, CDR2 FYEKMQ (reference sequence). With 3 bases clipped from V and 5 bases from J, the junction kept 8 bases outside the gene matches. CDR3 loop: CASSFTGTGGNEKLFF. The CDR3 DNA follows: TGTGCCAGCAGCTTCACCGGGACAGGTGGGAATGAAAAACTGTTTTTT.

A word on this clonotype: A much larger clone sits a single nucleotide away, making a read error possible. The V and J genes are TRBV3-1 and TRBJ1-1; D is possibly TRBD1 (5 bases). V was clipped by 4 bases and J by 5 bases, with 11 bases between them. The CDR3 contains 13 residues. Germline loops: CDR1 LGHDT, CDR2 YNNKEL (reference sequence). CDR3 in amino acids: CASSPAGRTEAFF. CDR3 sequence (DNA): TGTGCCAGCAGCCCCGCAGGGAGGACTGAAGCTTTCTTT.

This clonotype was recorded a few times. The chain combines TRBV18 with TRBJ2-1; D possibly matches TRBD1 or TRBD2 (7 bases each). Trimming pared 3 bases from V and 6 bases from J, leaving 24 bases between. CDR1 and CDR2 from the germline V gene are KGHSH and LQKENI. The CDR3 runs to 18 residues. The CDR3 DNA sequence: TGTGCCAGCTCACCGAGGAGACTAGGCCCAGGGGGGGGCAATGAGCAGTTCTTC. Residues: CASSPRRLGPGGGNEQFF.

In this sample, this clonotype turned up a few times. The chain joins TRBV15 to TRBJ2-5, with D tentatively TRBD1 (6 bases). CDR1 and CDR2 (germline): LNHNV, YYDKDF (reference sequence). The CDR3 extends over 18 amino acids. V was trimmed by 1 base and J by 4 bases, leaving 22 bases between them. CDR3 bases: TGTGCCACCAGCAGAGCACGAACAGGGTCTGCTCTGGGAGAGACCCAGTACTTC. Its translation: CATSRARTGSALGETQYF.

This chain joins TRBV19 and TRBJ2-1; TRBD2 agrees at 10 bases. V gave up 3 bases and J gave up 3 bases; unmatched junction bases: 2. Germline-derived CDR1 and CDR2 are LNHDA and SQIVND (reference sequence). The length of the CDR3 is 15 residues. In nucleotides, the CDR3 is TGTGCCAGTAGTATCCAGCGGGGGGGCTACAATGAGCAGTTCTTC. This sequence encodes CASSIQRGGYNEQFF.

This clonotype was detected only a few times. CDR3 loop: CASSVKGNNSPLHF. CDR3 nucleotides: TGTGCCAGCAGCGTGAAGGGAAATAATTCACCCCTCCACTTT. V gene TRBV9 combines with J gene TRBJ1-6; D uncertain. Germline lookup yields CDR1 SGDLS and CDR2 YYNGEE. The CDR3 length is 14 residues. V gave up 2 bases and J gave up 5 bases, with 8 bases separating them.

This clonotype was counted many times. CDR3 sequence: CSVEGASYEQYF. The CDR3 DNA reads as TGCAGCGTTGAGGGGGCATCGTACGAGCAGTACTTC. The V call is TRBV29-1, the J call TRBJ2-7, with D possibly being TRBD1 (6 bases). The CDR3 extends over 12 amino acids. Germline V gene data show CDR1 as SQVTM and CDR2 as ANQGSEA. Trimming stripped 3 bases from V and 4 bases from J, with 10 bases between.

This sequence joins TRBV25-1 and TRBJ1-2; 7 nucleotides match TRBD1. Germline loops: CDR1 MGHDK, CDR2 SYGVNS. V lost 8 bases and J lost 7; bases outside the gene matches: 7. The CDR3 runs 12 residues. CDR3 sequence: CASDGTVGGYTF. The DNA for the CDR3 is TGTGCCAGCGACGGGACAGTTGGTGGCTACACCTTC.

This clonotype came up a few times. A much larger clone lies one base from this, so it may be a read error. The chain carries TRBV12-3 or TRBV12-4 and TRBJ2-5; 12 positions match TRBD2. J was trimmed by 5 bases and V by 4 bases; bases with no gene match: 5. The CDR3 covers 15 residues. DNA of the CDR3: TGTGCCAGCAGTTCACGACTAGCGGGAGCGGAGACCCAGTACTTC. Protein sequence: CASSSRLAGAETQYF.

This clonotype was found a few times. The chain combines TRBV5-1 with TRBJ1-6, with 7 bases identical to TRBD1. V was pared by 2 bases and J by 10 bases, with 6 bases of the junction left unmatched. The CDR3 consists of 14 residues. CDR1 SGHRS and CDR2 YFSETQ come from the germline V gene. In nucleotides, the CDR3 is TGCGCCAGCAGCTTTAGAGGGGGCGGGTCACCCCTCCACTTT. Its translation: CASSFRGGGSPLHF.

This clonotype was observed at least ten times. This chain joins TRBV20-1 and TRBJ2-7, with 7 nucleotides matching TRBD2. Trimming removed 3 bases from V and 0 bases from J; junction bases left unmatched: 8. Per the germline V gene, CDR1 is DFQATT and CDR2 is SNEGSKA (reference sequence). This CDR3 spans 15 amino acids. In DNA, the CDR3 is TGCAGTGCTAGTATCGGGAGGACCGACTCCTACGAGCAGTACTTC. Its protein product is CSASIGRTDSYEQYF.

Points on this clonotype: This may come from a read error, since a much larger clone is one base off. This chain's CDR3 is CAISQGVAARLDNEQYF. CDR3 bases: TGTGCCATCAGTCAGGGAGTAGCGGCCCGCCTCGACAATGAGCAGTACTTC. This chain connects TRBV10-3 to TRBJ2-1; TRBD2 might be the D (6 bases). The better agreement between TRBJ2-7 and the DNA end casts doubt on the J call. The CDR3 extends over 17 amino acids. The V gene's germline CDR1 is ENHRY and CDR2 SYGVKD.

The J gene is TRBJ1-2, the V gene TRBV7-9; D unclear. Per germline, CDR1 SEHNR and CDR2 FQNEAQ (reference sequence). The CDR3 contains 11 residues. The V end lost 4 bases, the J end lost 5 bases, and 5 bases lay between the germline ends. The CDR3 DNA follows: TGTGCCAGCAGCTGGGAGTATGGCTACACCTTC. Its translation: CASSWEYGYTF. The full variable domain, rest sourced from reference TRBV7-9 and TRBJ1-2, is DTGVSQNPRHKITKRGQNVTFRCDPISEHNRLYWYRQTLGQGPEFLTYFQNEAQLEKSRLLSDRFSAERPKGSFSTLEIQRTEQGDSAMYLCASSWEYGYTFGSGTRLTVV.

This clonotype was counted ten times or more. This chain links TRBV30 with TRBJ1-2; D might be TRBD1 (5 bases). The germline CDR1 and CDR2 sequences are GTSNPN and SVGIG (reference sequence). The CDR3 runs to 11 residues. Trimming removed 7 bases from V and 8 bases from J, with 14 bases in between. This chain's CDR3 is CAYTPGWGYTF. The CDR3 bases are TGTGCCTACACGCCAGGGTGGGGCTACACCTTC.